This T cell receptor beta chain was obtained from a study of T cells in localized non-small cell lung cancer. General study points: Those with higher blood T cell density had longer overall survival. In adjacent lung appeared a median about 58 of the top 100 tumor clones. T cell clonality was highest in uninvolved adjacent lung, above tumor.

Comment on this clone: The antigen is not known.

The assay was immunoSEQ multiplex PCR, and TCRdb's table has in-frame clones only and misses some. The sample lists 25,000 or so clones; approximately 90% were seen once. Germline V CDR1 and CDR2: SNHLY, FYNNEI. Germline trimming cut 8 bases from V and 2 bases from J; bases unmatched to any gene: 6. The length of the CDR3 is 14 residues. This receptor was obtained from a male donor at least 60 years old with stage I lung adenocarcinoma. The rearrangement joins TRBV2 to TRBJ1-5; 7 nucleotides match TRBD1. Sequencing used peripheral blood, obtained before any cancer treatment. In DNA form, the CDR3 reads TGTGCCAGCGCTTACAGGGGAGGCAATCAGCCCCAGCATTTT. This encodes CASAYRGGNQPQHF.